This T cell receptor (beta chain) was retrieved from a study of vaccination effects on CD4 cells after COVID-19. CD4+ T cell isolation took place after approximately 11 days of culture. Each participant was administered two doses of either the BNT162b2 or the mRNA-1273 vaccine. A remark on this clone: Its target is unknown.

The table came from immunoSEQ multiplex PCR; TCRdb's copy has only in-frame clones and leaves some out. Here the sample spans under 55,000 clones, 72% being singletons. The input for sequencing was CD4+ T cells from PBMCs cultured without peptide, taken after COVID-19 vaccination. The TCR originated in a human donor who received a COVID-19 vaccine.

The CDR3 nucleotides are TGTGCCATTACTAGGGTTTTCGCTAACTATGGCTACACCTTC. This gives the protein CAITRVFANYGYTF. The V and J genes are TRBV10-3 and TRBJ1-2; D remains ambiguous. The germline V gene has CDR1 ENHRY and CDR2 SYGVKD. This CDR3 region has 14 residues. Trimming took 9 bases from V and 0 from J, leaving 14 bases between them.